This T cell receptor (beta chain) was recorded in a study of shared clonotypes between healthy human individuals. The sample holds one count of this clone. This CDR3 region has 15 residues. With 5 bases removed from V and 2 bases from J, the gap between germline ends came to 16 bases. CDR1 SGHKS and CDR2 YYEKEE come from the germline V gene (reference sequence). This table comes from immunoSEQ multiplex PCR, and its TCRdb copy is limited to in-frame clones, with some not included. The sample carries some 2,500,000 clones, more than 85% recorded once. Healthy HIV-negative adults with no recent acute infections or vaccinations were recruited as donors.

This chain connects TRBV5-5 to TRBJ1-1; D may be TRBD1 (5 bases). The clonotype was recovered from a man between 18 and 35 years old in good health. Some clones in this sample may be carry-over from other donors' samples. The sequencing sample was made of naive CD4+ T cells from PBMCs. The subset here: CD45RA+ positively selected. CDR3 nucleotide sequence: TGTGCCAGCAGGGTGGGGGGAGACAGTAACACTGAAGCTTTCTTT. This codes for CASRVGGDSNTEAFF.